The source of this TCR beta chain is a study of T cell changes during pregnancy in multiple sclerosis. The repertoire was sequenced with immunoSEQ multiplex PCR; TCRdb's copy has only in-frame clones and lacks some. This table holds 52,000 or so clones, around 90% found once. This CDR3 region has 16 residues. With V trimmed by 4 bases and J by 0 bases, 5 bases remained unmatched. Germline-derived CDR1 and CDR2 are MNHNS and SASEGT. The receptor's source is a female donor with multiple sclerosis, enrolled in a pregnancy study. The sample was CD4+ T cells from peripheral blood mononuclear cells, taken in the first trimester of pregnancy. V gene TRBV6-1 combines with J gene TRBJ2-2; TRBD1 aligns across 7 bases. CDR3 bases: TGTGCCAGCAGTGTGCTCGGGACAGCGAACACCGGGGAGCTGTTTTTT. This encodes CASSVLGTANTGELFF.